These 32 T cell receptor beta chains came from one sample sequenced in a study of cytomegalovirus exposure and HLA in healthy donors. The PCR employed 60 Vbeta primers together with 13 Jbeta primers. TCRdb's copy holds only in-frame clones and misses some; the assay was immunoSEQ multiplex PCR. The sample yields some 190,000 clones, around 80% seen once. The sequenced sample consisted of PBMCs. These receptors came from a man in his forties in good health and CMV-seropositive.

The chain is built from TRBV7-3 and TRBJ2-2, with D unresolved. Trimming left V 5 bases short and J 6 bases short, with 10 bases between. The CDR3 totals 13 residues. Per germline, CDR1 SGHTA and CDR2 FQGTGA. The CDR3 DNA reads as TGTGCCAGCAGCCCCAGGTTTGCCGGGGAGCTGTTTTTT. Protein product: CASSPRFAGELFF.

This clone was seen a single time. J is TRBJ2-1 and V is TRBV4-1; 10 nucleotides line up with TRBD2. Germline CDR1 is MGHRA and CDR2 is YSYEKL. After removal of 1 base from V and 10 bases from J, the junction contained 7 bases not matched to a gene. This CDR3 region has 15 residues. The CDR3 nucleotides read TGCGCCAGCAGCCAAGCAGACCCTAGCGGGAGAGAGCAGTTCTTC. Its translation: CASSQADPSGREQFF.

V and J are TRBV11-2 and TRBJ1-4; D possibly corresponds to TRBD1 (5 bases). From germline, CDR1 is SGHAT and CDR2 FQNNGV. The CDR3 is made up of 16 amino acids. The V gene lost 1 base and the J gene lost 3 bases, with 12 bases spanning the gap. CDR3 DNA sequence: TGTGCCAGCAGCTTAGGAGACAGTGGATCTAATGAAAAACTGTTTTTT. Its protein is CASSLGDSGSNEKLFF.

The chain couples TRBV9 to TRBJ1-1; D call uncertain. The CDR3 consists of 16 residues. Trimming took off 3 bases at V and 1 base at J, with 16 bases between the two ends. The germline V gene encodes CDR1 SGDLS and CDR2 YYNGEE. CDR3: CASSAQPAGTNTEAFF. As DNA, the CDR3 is TGTGCCAGCAGCGCCCAACCTGCAGGCACGAACACTGAAGCTTTCTTT.

This clone was recorded a few times. This chain links TRBV5-1 with TRBJ1-1; D is uncertain. CDR3 length: 15 amino acids. Germline lookup yields CDR1 SGHRS and CDR2 YFSETQ. V was shortened by 6 bases and J by 1 base, with 16 bases between the two germline ends. The DNA for the CDR3 is TGCGCCAGCACCAATCTTGAGGGTGGGAACACTGAAGCTTTCTTT. Encoded protein: CASTNLEGGNTEAFF.

This chain links TRBV30 with TRBJ1-5; D is uncertain. Per the germline V gene, CDR1 is GTSNPN and CDR2 is SVGIG (reference sequence). The CDR3 runs to 14 residues. Between the trimmed V and J ends, which lost 1 base and 1 base, there was a span of 8 bases. In nucleotides, the CDR3 is TGTGCCTGGAGTGCAGCAGCGAGCAATCAGCCCCAGCATTTT. Its protein is CAWSAAASNQPQHF.

This clone was seen only a few times. This rearrangement joins TRBV10-1 to TRBJ1-5; D might be TRBD1 (5 bases). This CDR3 spans 13 amino acids. V shed 5 bases and J shed 5 bases, with 10 bases lying between them. Germline loops: CDR1 WNHNN, CDR2 SYGVQD (reference sequence). CDR3 nucleotide sequence: TGCGCCAGCAGTCAAGGGGTTGATCAGCCCCAGCATTTT. Translation gives CASSQGVDQPQHF.

The V gene is TRBV28, the J gene TRBJ1-1; TRBD1 is a possible D gene (5 bases). The V end lost 6 bases, the J end lost 6 bases, and 14 bases lay between the germline ends. From germline, CDR1 is MDHEN and CDR2 SYDVKM. CDR3 length: 13 amino acids. CDR3 region: CASRLGGNAEAFF. In DNA, the CDR3 is TGTGCCAGCAGGCTGGGGGGTAACGCTGAAGCTTTCTTT.

This clone was seen a single time. V and J are TRBV5-1 and TRBJ2-1; the match to TRBD2 covers 7 bases. This CDR3 region has 16 residues. Per germline, CDR1 SGHRS and CDR2 YFSETQ. V shed 4 bases and J 5 bases; nucleotides not matched to a gene: 12. The CDR3 sequence: CASSANSGTINNEQFF. Here the CDR3 DNA reads TGCGCCAGCAGCGCCAATTCCGGGACTATCAACAATGAGCAGTTCTTC.

This rearrangement joins TRBV7-6 to TRBJ2-2, with a tentative D call TRBD1 (6 bases). CDR1 and CDR2 (germline): SGHVS, FNYEAQ. V gave up 5 bases and J gave up 2 bases, with 12 bases separating them. This CDR3 has 15 amino acids. CDR3 in amino acids: CASSPQGQNTGELFF. CDR3 nucleotides: TGTGCCAGCAGCCCACAGGGTCAAAACACCGGGGAGCTGTTTTTT.

The chain links TRBV7-9 to TRBJ2-1; a possible D gene is TRBD2 (5 bases). The germline V gene has CDR1 SEHNR and CDR2 FQNEAQ (reference sequence). This CDR3 spans 14 amino acids. Trimming removed 4 bases at V and 6 bases at J, with 13 bases between. CDR3 nucleotide sequence: TGTGCCAGCAGCTCCCCCCCGAGCGGCAATGAGCAGTTCTTC. It codes for CASSSPPSGNEQFF.

This chain links TRBV6-1 with TRBJ1-5, with 9 positions matching TRBD1. The V and J ends lost 4 bases and 7 bases, in that order; junction bases with no gene match: 5. Germline CDR1 MNHNS, CDR2 SASEGT. This CDR3 has 14 amino acids. The DNA of the CDR3 is TGTGCCAGCAGTGCGACAGGGGGAAGGCAGCCCCAGCATTTT. Residues: CASSATGGRQPQHF.

V is TRBV5-4 and J is TRBJ1-1; D perhaps matches TRBD1 (5 bases). Between the trimmed V and J ends, which lost 2 bases and 4 bases, there was a span of 15 bases. CDR3 length: 15 amino acids. In germline, CDR1 is SGHNT, CDR2 YYREEE (reference sequence). The CDR3 here is CASSLGSGGSTEAFF. CDR3 DNA sequence: TGTGCCAGCAGCTTAGGGAGCGGGGGGAGCACTGAAGCTTTCTTT.

V usage is TRBV18 and J usage is TRBJ2-7; D possibly corresponds to TRBD1 (5 bases). Germline lookup yields CDR1 KGHSH and CDR2 LQKENI. Between the trimmed V and J ends, which lost 2 bases and 4 bases, there was a span of 12 bases. The CDR3 runs 14 residues. The CDR3: CASSPASRDYEQYF. As DNA, the CDR3 is TGTGCCAGCTCACCAGCTTCCAGGGATTACGAGCAGTACTTC.

V usage is TRBV19 and J usage is TRBJ2-2; the D gene is possibly TRBD2 (6 bases). CDR1 and CDR2 (germline): LNHDA, SQIVND (reference sequence). Trimming stripped 0 bases from V and 5 bases from J, with 10 bases between. This CDR3 spans 15 amino acids. CDR3 sequence: CASSIDGSGTGELFF. The CDR3 DNA follows: TGTGCCAGTAGTATAGACGGGAGCGGTACCGGGGAGCTGTTTTTT.

This chain uses TRBV19 with TRBJ2-2; 12 bases fit TRBD2. Losses at the gene ends were 6 bases for V and 9 bases for J; bases not matched to a gene: 5. CDR1 is LNHDA and CDR2 is SQIVND in the germline V gene (reference sequence). The CDR3 is made up of 14 amino acids. The CDR3 DNA follows: TGTGCCAGTAGCTGGACTAGCGGGAACCGGGAGCTGTTTTTT. Translating gives CASSWTSGNRELFF.

The gene calls are TRBV28 and TRBJ2-3; 7 bases align to TRBD2. This CDR3 has 13 residues. The germline CDR1 and CDR2 sequences are MDHEN and SYDVKM. V lost 10 bases and J lost 2; bases outside the gene matches: 6. CDR3 protein: CATLAADTDTQYF. CDR3 nucleotides: TGTGCCACCCTAGCGGCCGACACAGATACGCAGTATTTT.

The chain joins TRBV2 to TRBJ2-2; a weak D match, TRBD2 (6 bases). Germline V lookup: CDR1 SNHLY, CDR2 FYNNEI. Trimming pared 2 bases from V and 5 bases from J, leaving 12 bases between. The CDR3 loop spans 15 amino acids. This chain's CDR3 is CASSENGRGTGELFF. CDR3 in DNA: TGTGCCAGCAGTGAAAACGGGAGAGGAACCGGGGAGCTGTTTTTT.

J is TRBJ2-7 and V is TRBV4-1; no reliable D call. Germline lookup yields CDR1 MGHRA and CDR2 YSYEKL. V lost 2 bases, J lost 3 bases, and 11 bases lay in between. This CDR3 is 14 amino acids long. CDR3 sequence (DNA): TGCGCCAGCAGCCAACTGGCTTTCAACTACGAGCAGTACTTC. Amino acid sequence: CASSQLAFNYEQYF.

This chain joins TRBV2 and TRBJ2-5; D is undetermined. This CDR3 is 11 amino acids long. CDR1 is SNHLY, CDR2 FYNNEI, per germline. V lost 8 bases and J lost 1, with 5 bases in between. This CDR3 is CASHSQETQYF. DNA for the CDR3: TGTGCCAGCCACAGCCAAGAGACCCAGTACTTC.

The CDR3 DNA reads as TGTGCCATCAAACAGGACACAGATACGCAGTATTTT. Translation gives CAIKQDTDTQYF. J is TRBJ2-3 and V is TRBV10-3, with D perhaps TRBD1 (5 bases). The V end was cut by 7 bases, the J end by 2 bases, with 7 bases between. Germline loops: CDR1 ENHRY, CDR2 SYGVKD. CDR3 size: 12 residues.

This clone came up once. The CDR3 loop reads CASSFPGQGTYGYTF. CDR3 in DNA: TGTGCCAGCAGCTTCCCGGGACAGGGGACCTATGGCTACACCTTC. The gene calls are TRBV28 and TRBJ1-2, with 10 nucleotides matching TRBD1. The CDR3 is 15 residues long. Trimming took 6 bases from V and 4 from J; bases not matched to a gene: 8. Germline V gene sequence: CDR1 MDHEN, CDR2 SYDVKM.

CDR3 protein: CASSKDYDYEQYF. CDR3 bases: TGTGCCAGCAGTAAGGACTACGACTACGAGCAGTACTTC. This chain uses TRBV6-5 with TRBJ2-7, with D possibly matching TRBD2 (6 bases). V was pared by 5 bases and J by 3 bases, with 11 bases between. Germline CDR1 reads MNHEY; CDR2 reads SVGAGI. This CDR3 spans 13 amino acids.

The J gene is TRBJ1-5, the V gene TRBV28; the D is unclear. Per germline, CDR1 MDHEN and CDR2 SYDVKM. V lost 1 base, J lost 6 bases, and 10 bases lay in between. The CDR3 covers 14 residues. Written as DNA, the CDR3 is TGTGCCAGCAGTTTATCCCCACGGAGTCAGCCCCAGCATTTT. Protein product: CASSLSPRSQPQHF.

This chain uses TRBV7-2 with TRBJ1-1; D is unresolved. Germline values: CDR1 SGHTA, CDR2 FQGNSA. The V end lost 0 bases, the J end lost 4 bases, and 6 bases lay between the germline ends. This CDR3 region has 13 residues. CDR3 sequence (DNA): TGTGCCAGCAGCTTAGCTGCGGGCACTGAAGCTTTCTTT. This gives the protein CASSLAAGTEAFF. Full variable domain (missing parts from reference TRBV7-2 and TRBJ1-1): GAGVSQSPSNKVTEKGKDVELRCDPISGHTALYWYRQSLGQGLEFLIYFQGNSAPDKSGLPSDRFSAERTGGSVSTLTIQRTQQEDSAVYLCASSLAAGTEAFFGQGTRLTVV.

The V call is TRBV5-6, the J call TRBJ1-6, with D perhaps matching TRBD1 (5 bases). CDR1 and CDR2 from the germline V gene are SGHDT and YYEEEE. V lost 2 bases and J 14 bases, leaving 17 bases between the germline ends. The CDR3 has 14 residues. The CDR3 loop reads CASSFSGLLITLHF. The CDR3 DNA sequence: TGTGCCAGCAGCTTTTCGGGACTCCTCATCACCCTCCACTTT. The entire variable domain, with the rest obtained from reference TRBV5-6 and TRBJ1-6, is as follows: DAGVTQSPTHLIKTRGQQVTLRCSPKSGHDTVSWYQQALGQGPQFIFQYYEEEERQRGNFPDRFSGHQFPNYSSELNVNALLLGDSALYLCASSFSGLLITLHFGNGTRLTVT.

The rearrangement links TRBV11-2 to TRBJ2-1, with a possible D match to TRBD1 (6 bases). Trimming removed 3 bases from V and 10 bases from J, with 16 bases in between. The CDR3 contains 14 residues. Germline V lookup: CDR1 SGHAT, CDR2 FQNNGV. CDR3 coding DNA: TGTGCCAGCAGCTTTTCCCGAGTGGGGGCGGAGCAGTTCTTC. Translating gives CASSFSRVGAEQFF.

V gene TRBV7-9 combines with J gene TRBJ1-1, with D tentatively TRBD1 (6 bases). Trimming took 1 base from V and 10 from J, leaving 13 bases between them. CDR1 is SEHNR and CDR2 is FQNEAQ in the germline V gene (reference sequence). This CDR3 is 13 amino acids long. The CDR3, as DNA: TGTGCCAGCAGCTTAGTAGGGGGAATCGGAGCTTTCTTT. Its protein is CASSLVGGIGAFF.

The chain couples TRBV9 to TRBJ1-3; D is ambiguous. The germline gives CDR1 SGDLS, CDR2 YYNGEE. There are 13 residues in the CDR3. V was trimmed by 2 bases and J by 8 bases, leaving 11 bases between them. The CDR3 here is CASSVKLADTIYF. Here the CDR3 DNA reads TGTGCCAGCAGCGTTAAGTTGGCCGACACCATATATTTT.

Written as DNA, the CDR3 is TGTGCCAGCAGCCCACAGGGGGCGGGGGAGCAGTACTTC. It encodes CASSPQGAGEQYF. J is TRBJ2-7 and V is TRBV7-2, with 9 nucleotides matching TRBD1. CDR1 and CDR2 from the germline V gene are SGHTA and FQGNSA. Trimming took 5 bases from V and 7 from J; bases not matched to a gene: 6. The CDR3 runs 13 residues.

This chain joins TRBV2 and TRBJ2-2; D is unresolved. Per the germline V gene, CDR1 is SNHLY and CDR2 is FYNNEI. There are 12 residues in the CDR3. Trimming removed 7 bases from V and 7 bases from J, with 10 bases in between. Here the CDR3 reads CASTPSVGELFF. In DNA form, the CDR3 reads TGTGCCAGCACGCCGTCAGTCGGGGAGCTGTTTTTT.

V gene TRBV19 combines with J gene TRBJ2-7; 12 nucleotides match TRBD2. The CDR3 is 16 residues long. With V trimmed by 3 bases and J by 4 bases, 7 bases remained unmatched. The germline CDR1 and CDR2 sequences are LNHDA and SQIVND (reference sequence). The CDR3 loop reads CASSMTSGRPMYEQYF. The CDR3 DNA is TGTGCCAGTAGTATGACTAGCGGGAGACCAATGTACGAGCAGTACTTC.